The next 10 T cell receptor beta chains were all read from a single sample in a study of T cell responses to AZD1222 COVID-19 vaccine. Method: immunoSEQ multiplex PCR; TCRdb's copy keeps in-frame clones and lacks some. This sample has roughly 140,000 clones; roughly 89% occur once, and the top ten carry about 4.6%. The sequencing here drew on peripheral blood, taken on day 0 of AZD1222 vaccination. These receptors were collected from an adult in good health.

This chain connects TRBV9 to TRBJ1-1, with 8 bases that match TRBD1. CDR3 length: 15 residues. The V and J ends lost 4 bases and 0 bases, in that order; junction bases with no gene match: 5. CDR1 is SGDLS, CDR2 YYNGEE, per germline. The CDR3 here is CASSPGTGLNTEAFF. The DNA of the CDR3 is TGTGCCAGCAGCCCCGGGACAGGACTGAACACTGAAGCTTTCTTT.

V usage is TRBV2 and J usage is TRBJ2-3; possible D gene TRBD1, 5 bases. The CDR3 runs to 15 residues. In germline, CDR1 is SNHLY, CDR2 FYNNEI. V lost 2 bases, J lost 0 bases, and 9 bases lay in between. CDR3 sequence reads: CASSEQGYSTDTQYF. The CDR3 nucleotides read TGTGCCAGCAGTGAACAGGGATATAGCACAGATACGCAGTATTTT. Combining the CDR3 with reference TRBV2 and TRBJ2-3 gives the whole variable domain EPEVTQTPSHQVTQMGQEVILRCVPISNHLYFYWYRQILGQKVEFLVSFYNNEISEKSEIFDDQFSVERPDGSNFTLKIRSTKLEDSAMYFCASSEQGYSTDTQYFGPGTRLTVL.

This clone appeared once. The CDR3 DNA sequence: TGTGCCAGCAGCACCTCCCCAGCTAATGCGAACACCGGGGAGCTGTTTTTT. This gives the protein CASSTSPANANTGELFF. The chain couples TRBV13 to TRBJ2-2; D gene uncertain. CDR3 size: 17 residues. Between the trimmed V and J ends, which lost 5 bases and 0 bases, there was a span of 16 bases. The V gene's germline CDR1 is PRHDT and CDR2 FYEKMQ (reference sequence).

This clone was detected only once. The chain has TRBV7-9 and TRBJ1-2; D is ambiguous. Germline V lookup: CDR1 SEHNR, CDR2 FQNEAQ (reference sequence). V lost 2 bases and J 6 bases, leaving 4 bases between the germline ends. The CDR3 consists of 11 residues. This CDR3 is CASSLTNGYTF. The CDR3 DNA follows: TGTGCCAGCAGCTTAACCAATGGCTACACCTTC. The entire variable domain, with the rest obtained from reference TRBV7-9 and TRBJ1-2, is as follows: DTGVSQNPRHKITKRGQNVTFRCDPISEHNRLYWYRQTLGQGPEFLTYFQNEAQLEKSRLLSDRFSAERPKGSFSTLEIQRTEQGDSAMYLCASSLTNGYTFGSGTRLTVV.

This chain links TRBV19 with TRBJ2-1, with D hard to call. The germline V and J ends were trimmed by 5 bases and 0 bases, with 11 bases remaining between them. The CDR3 consists of 15 residues. CDR1 LNHDA and CDR2 SQIVND come from the germline V gene (reference sequence). For the CDR3, the DNA is TGTGCCAGTAGTCGGGTTGGGGACTCCTACAATGAGCAGTTCTTC. Translating it yields CASSRVGDSYNEQFF.

The gene calls are TRBV7-9 and TRBJ2-1; tentatively, D is TRBD1 or TRBD2 (6 bases each). V gave up 5 bases and J gave up 4 bases, with 24 bases separating them. The CDR3 length is 18 residues. Germline CDR1 is SEHNR and CDR2 is FQNEAQ (reference sequence). CDR3 amino acids: CASSPRDFSNQGYNEQFF. In DNA form, the CDR3 reads TGTGCCAGCAGCCCGAGGGACTTCTCCAACCAGGGGTACAATGAGCAGTTCTTC.

This chain joins TRBV30 and TRBJ2-7; D ambiguous. The CDR3 covers 11 residues. Trimming cost V 1 base and J 4 bases, with 5 bases left between them. CDR1 and CDR2 from the germline V gene are GTSNPN and SVGIG (reference sequence). CDR3 sequence: CAWSAAYEQYF. In nucleotides, the CDR3 is TGTGCCTGGAGTGCGGCGTACGAGCAGTACTTC.

The V call is TRBV7-8, the J call TRBJ2-1, with D hard to call. The CDR3 runs to 14 residues. V lost 1 base, J lost 2 bases, and 6 bases lay in between. From germline, CDR1 is SGHVS and CDR2 FQNEAQ. The CDR3 DNA is TGTGCCAGCAGCTTAGGAGACGCCTACAATGAGCAGTTCTTC. Its protein is CASSLGDAYNEQFF. The full variable domain, rest sourced from reference TRBV7-8 and TRBJ2-1, is GAGVSQSPRYKVAKRGQDVALRCDPISGHVSLFWYQQALGQGPEFLTYFQNEAQLDKSGLPSDRFFAERPEGSVSTLKIQRTQQEDSAVYLCASSLGDAYNEQFFGPGTRLTVL.

V is TRBV28 and J is TRBJ1-5; D call uncertain. Between the trimmed V and J ends, which lost 2 bases and 0 bases, there was a span of 8 bases. The CDR3 sequence is 15 residues long. Germline V gives CDR1 MDHEN, CDR2 SYDVKM. Written as DNA, the CDR3 is TGTGCCAGCAGTTTACAGCCCTATAGCAATCAGCCCCAGCATTTT. Encoded protein: CASSLQPYSNQPQHF.

This rearrangement joins TRBV14 to TRBJ2-5; D uncertain. This CDR3 is built from 13 residues. Trimming removed 0 bases from V and 10 bases from J, with 12 bases in between. Germline CDR1 is SGHDN and CDR2 is FVKESK. CDR3 in amino acids: CASSQEKIPDQYF. CDR3 bases: TGTGCCAGCAGCCAAGAAAAGATTCCCGACCAGTACTTC.